Sequencing of this TCR beta chain was carried out in a study of CD8+CD57+ T cells in acquired aplastic anemia. Note on this clonotype: Antigen: not known.

Trimming removed 2 bases from V and 0 bases from J, with 11 bases in between. The CDR3 runs to 15 residues. The germline V gene has CDR1 MNHEY and CDR2 SVGAGI. Study-wide results and caveats: Patients had around 28 CD8+ CDR3 sequences in common with controls (the shared set). In CD8+ cells, Simpson's diversity showed no significant difference between patients and controls.

The template for TCR beta VDJ and CDR3 sequence profiling was genomic DNA. Each CDR3 protein is one row after TCRdb ran MiXCR on the reads. The sample yields 450,000 to 550,000 distinct CDR3 sequences, over 25% seen once. Patients who underwent sequencing had shown CD8+CD57+ cell expansion by flow cytometry. The patients, all of them, had severe acquired aplastic anemia. Therapy had not been given to patients before blood sampling. The clonotype comes from a human donor with aplastic anemia. The chain recombines TRBV6-5 with TRBJ2-7; D unresolved. The sequenced sample was sorted CD4+, CD8+, or CD8+CD57+ T cells (not recorded which) from PBMCs. In DNA form, the CDR3 reads TGTGCCAGCAGTTACGTGGCACCCGGCTCCTACGAGCAGTACTTC. It yields the protein CASSYVAPGSYEQYF.